The 21 T cell receptor beta chains below all came from one sample that was sequenced in a study of shared T cell receptors in the human thymus. Profiled with immunoSEQ multiplex PCR; TCRdb holds only in-frame clones, not every one. The data show roughly 560,000 clones, around three quarters seen once. The same data also went into a second study, on human thymus T cells.

Sequenced: thymocytes. These receptors originate from a boy in the first two years of life with a congenital heart defect.

The V call is TRBV19, the J call TRBJ2-6, with D unresolved. The CDR3 is made up of 15 amino acids. Trimming cost V 1 base and J 1 base, with 5 bases left between them. Germline loops: CDR1 LNHDA, CDR2 SQIVND (reference sequence). The CDR3 reads CASSIAFSGANVLTF. The CDR3 DNA is TGTGCCAGTAGTATAGCCTTTTCTGGGGCCAACGTCCTGACTTTC.

The genes are TRBV6-6 and TRBJ1-2; 7 bases are a match to TRBD1. The V segment lost 11 bases and the J segment 2 bases; nucleotides outside the gene matches: 8. Germline V gene lookup returns CDR1 MNHNY and CDR2 SVGAGI (reference sequence). This CDR3 contains 13 residues. The CDR3 loop is CAVTGTANYGYTF. The CDR3 coding sequence is TGTGCCGTCACGGGGACAGCCAACTATGGCTACACCTTC.

The chain employs TRBV6-4 and TRBJ2-7; a possible D gene is TRBD2 (6 bases). Germline CDR1 MRHNA, CDR2 SNTAGT. The CDR3 is made up of 13 amino acids. Trimming shortened V by 11 bases and J by 4 bases, and 18 bases separated the two germline ends. The CDR3 bases are TGTGCCGGTAATCCGGGAGTGTCGTACGAGCAGTACTTC. Protein sequence: CAGNPGVSYEQYF.

The gene calls are TRBV14 and TRBJ2-5, with a possible D match to TRBD1 (6 bases). Germline loops: CDR1 SGHDN, CDR2 FVKESK. V was shortened by 1 base and J by 5 bases, with 11 bases between the two germline ends. This CDR3 spans 14 amino acids. The CDR3 loop is CASSQGTVRETQYF. The DNA of the CDR3 is TGTGCCAGCAGCCAAGGGACAGTGAGGGAGACCCAGTACTTC.

Here the CDR3 reads CASSFRAGSYEQYF. CDR3 bases: TGTGCCAGCAGCTTCCGCGCGGGCAGCTACGAGCAGTACTTC. The chain has TRBV7-9 and TRBJ2-7; perhaps TRBD2 as D (5 bases). CDR3 size: 14 residues. Germline values: CDR1 SEHNR, CDR2 FQNEAQ (reference sequence). Trimming shortened V by 3 bases and J by 3 bases, and 12 bases separated the two germline ends.

The V call is TRBV19, the J call TRBJ2-5, with TRBD1 identical over 8 bases. The CDR3 covers 14 residues. With V trimmed by 5 bases and J by 4 bases, 6 bases remained unmatched. Germline V gives CDR1 LNHDA, CDR2 SQIVND (reference sequence). This CDR3 is CASSADRVGETQYF. In nucleotides, the CDR3 is TGTGCCAGTAGTGCGGACAGGGTGGGAGAGACCCAGTACTTC.

This clone was seen more than once but under ten times. This chain links TRBV7-9 with TRBJ2-7; 14 nucleotides line up with TRBD2. Germline lookup yields CDR1 SEHNR and CDR2 FQNEAQ (reference sequence). V gave up 3 bases and J gave up 3 bases; unmatched junction bases: 7. This CDR3 spans 17 amino acids. CDR3 nucleotide sequence: TGTGCCAGCAGCTTGACTAGCGGGAGGGCCAACCTCTACGAGCAGTACTTC. Its protein is CASSLTSGRANLYEQYF.

This clone appeared a single time. The chain couples TRBV5-6 to TRBJ2-5, with 10 bases lining up with TRBD2. The germline CDR1 and CDR2 sequences are SGHDT and YYEEEE. J gave up 3 bases and V 5 bases, and 7 bases lay outside the gene matches. The CDR3 runs 15 residues. In DNA, the CDR3 is TGTGCCAGCAGACGCAGCGGGAGGGAGGAAGAGACCCAGTACTTC. It is translated as CASRRSGREEETQYF.

The chain carries TRBV4-2 and TRBJ2-7, with 7 bases identical to TRBD1. This CDR3 comprises 19 residues. The germline gives CDR1 LGHNA, CDR2 YNFKEQ. V shed 2 bases, J shed 1 base, and the junction held 17 bases outside the gene matches. CDR3 sequence: CASSQSQYQRGLPSYEQYF. CDR3 nucleotide sequence: TGTGCCAGCAGCCAAAGTCAATATCAGAGGGGGCTGCCTTCCTACGAGCAGTACTTC.

CDR3 DNA: TGTGCCAGCAGTCCTAGGAGGACAGGGCCACCCGGCTACACCTTC. Translated: CASSPRRTGPPGYTF. The chain links TRBV2 to TRBJ1-2, with 8 bases identical to TRBD1. Trimming at V came to 5 bases and at J to 8 bases, leaving 13 bases not matched to a gene. From germline, CDR1 is SNHLY and CDR2 FYNNEI. The CDR3 is 15 amino acids.

This chain connects TRBV19 to TRBJ2-3; possibly TRBD2 for D (7 bases). Germline CDR1 and CDR2: LNHDA and SQIVND (reference sequence). This CDR3 is 16 amino acids long. With 3 bases removed from V and 1 base from J, the gap between germline ends came to 14 bases. This chain's CDR3 is CASSIWGEGGTDTQYF. DNA of the CDR3: TGTGCCAGTAGTATTTGGGGGGAGGGGGGCACAGATACGCAGTATTTT.

A single count supports this clone. The V call is TRBV6-1, the J call TRBJ2-1; no reliable D call. Germline V gene lookup returns CDR1 MNHNS and CDR2 SASEGT. This CDR3 region has 17 residues. Trimming stripped 2 bases from V and 0 bases from J, with 14 bases between. The CDR3 DNA sequence: TGTGCCAGCAGTGAACCGACACCCAACTCCTCCTACAATGAGCAGTTCTTC. Protein product: CASSEPTPNSSYNEQFF.

The rearrangement uses TRBV29-1 and TRBJ2-1, with TRBD2 identical over 10 bases. J was trimmed by 7 bases and V by 3 bases; bases with no gene match: 15. Germline V gives CDR1 SQVTM, CDR2 ANQGSEA. CDR3 size: 17 residues. The CDR3 nucleotides read TGCAGCGTTGAGCCCCGGGTTAGCGGGAGGCCGTGGAATGAGCAGTTCTTC. The encoded protein is CSVEPRVSGRPWNEQFF.

V gene TRBV14 combines with J gene TRBJ2-5, with 14 positions matching TRBD2. The V gene end was trimmed by 2 bases and the J gene end by 5 bases; junction bases not matched to a gene: 10. This CDR3 region has 18 residues. Germline V gene sequence: CDR1 SGHDN, CDR2 FVKESK. The CDR3 loop is CASSQSGTSGSSWETQYF. CDR3 nucleotides: TGTGCCAGCAGCCAAAGTGGGACTAGCGGGAGTTCGTGGGAGACCCAGTACTTC.

This clone occurred a few times. The chain carries TRBV28 and TRBJ2-1, with D perhaps TRBD2 (5 bases). CDR3 length: 14 residues. Germline-derived CDR1 and CDR2 are MDHEN and SYDVKM. Deletions cut 5 bases from V and 9 bases from J, with 17 bases between. CDR3 in DNA: TGTGCCAGCAGTCCCCGTACTAGAATGGGTGAGCAGTTCTTC. As protein: CASSPRTRMGEQFF.

The chain couples TRBV28 to TRBJ2-7; TRBD2 agrees at 10 bases. Per germline, CDR1 MDHEN and CDR2 SYDVKM. The CDR3 consists of 19 residues. Trimming cost V 3 bases and J 4 bases; bases outside gene matches: 18. Here the CDR3 reads CASSFGGDLSSGRIYEQYF. The DNA for the CDR3 is TGTGCCAGCAGTTTCGGGGGCGACCTTTCTAGCGGGAGAATTTACGAGCAGTACTTC.

This clone turned up a few times. The chain uses TRBV7-6 and TRBJ1-5; D ambiguous. Germline assignment: CDR1 SGHVS and CDR2 FNYEAQ. Deletions cut 1 base from V and 2 bases from J, with 9 bases between. This CDR3 region has 15 residues. In DNA, the CDR3 is TGTGCCAGCAGCTTAGGGGCCAGCCGCAATCAGCCCCAGCATTTT. Translation: CASSLGASRNQPQHF.

Only a few counts were recorded for this clone. This sequence joins TRBV6-4 and TRBJ2-1; 9 bases align to TRBD2. CDR3 length: 19 amino acids. CDR1 MRHNA and CDR2 SNTAGT come from the germline V gene. V trimming: 1 base; J trimming: 6 bases; junction bases outside the gene matches: 16. CDR3 bases: TGTGCCAGCAGTGACTTAGCTAGCGGGAACAAGTCTGACTTCAATGAGCAGTTCTTC. This gives the protein CASSDLASGNKSDFNEQFF.

The chain carries TRBV4-1 and TRBJ2-7, with TRBD2 matching over 7 bases. V gave up 2 bases and J gave up 6 bases; unmatched junction bases: 13. CDR1 MGHRA and CDR2 YSYEKL come from the germline V gene. CDR3 size: 16 residues. CDR3 region: CASSQTLGAGRGEQYF. The CDR3 DNA sequence: TGCGCCAGCAGCCAAACTCTGGGAGCGGGGAGAGGCGAGCAGTACTTC.

This clone was found a few times. This rearrangement joins TRBV14 to TRBJ1-4; D is unresolved. The CDR3 has 18 residues. The germline V and J ends were trimmed by 4 bases and 0 bases, with 18 bases remaining between them. Germline CDR1 reads SGHDN; CDR2 reads FVKESK. CDR3 region: CASSPRRPGNATNEKLFF. CDR3 in DNA: TGTGCCAGCAGCCCAAGAAGGCCGGGGAATGCAACTAATGAAAAACTGTTTTTT.

This chain joins TRBV2 and TRBJ1-2; 7 bases map to TRBD1. The trim removed 7 bases at V and 8 bases at J, leaving 10 bases unmatched. Germline V CDR1 and CDR2: SNHLY, FYNNEI. The CDR3 has 13 residues. The CDR3 DNA is TGTGCCAGCACCAGCGACAGGGTGGGGGGCTACACCTTC. It translates to CASTSDRVGGYTF.